This T cell receptor (beta chain) is drawn from a study of cytomegalovirus exposure and HLA in healthy donors (dated by TCRdb to about 2017). About the full investigation: An earlier analysis of about 530 of the donors reported under 300 Gb of sequence data and 117 million unique TCR beta sequences obtained from roughly 180 million T cells. An early release covering roughly 580 HLA-typed donors comprised about 300 gigabases of sequencing data and 65 million to 100 million unique TCR sequences. Of the roughly 400 genotyped donors, 80% to 90% were placed in the genetic ancestry cluster associated with self-reported Caucasian donors. The aim of the study was to test whether cataloging public T cell receptors could identify signatures of past pathogen exposure. The study profiled the T cell repertoires of about 720 subjects by immunosequencing and related them to cytomegalovirus serostatus. Besides the first cohort of 666 subjects, a separate validation cohort made up of roughly 130 different subjects was used. The study combined high-throughput TCR immunosequencing, statistical association of individual TCRs with disease status, and machine learning to predict cytomegalovirus infection status. In a later analysis, previously published TCR beta repertoires from roughly 710 donors were re-analyzed and high-resolution HLA genotyping was added so that TCR occurrence patterns could be studied. Rather than using new phenotypic data, the later analysis identified candidate immune exposures from TCR beta sequences and from how often those sequences occurred across donors. An earlier analysis of 450 to 750 of the donors used high-throughput TCR beta sequencing to judge whether each TCR beta V gene segment behaved as functional or pseudogenic. Donor age, sex, ethnicity and CMV serostatus were compiled together with the repertoire data. Genome-wide SNP genotypes for about 55% of the roughly 670 donors were used in a later genetic analysis, which treated that subset as a discovery cohort. Every repertoire in the discovery cohort had been generated on one and the same sequencing platform. HLA typing covered class I and class II loci at four-digit resolution. Typing coverage differed by locus: A, B, C, DRB1 and DQB1 were typed in roughly 620-640 donors, DQA1 in roughly 500, DPA1 in 600 to 610, and DPB1 in roughly 450. About five DR-DQ haplotypes were treated as single units for association and clustering because of strong linkage in the cohort. On average, roughly 200,000 unique TCR beta nucleotide sequences were sequenced per donor among fewer than 500 genotyped donors of the cohort, with roughly 18% of those sequences being non-productive. The paper as a whole reports these results and caveats: The classifier was reported to diagnose cytomegalovirus status with high specificity and sensitivity in both the original and validation cohorts. Strong co-occurrence of HLA alleles, especially DR and DQ, made assigning TCR associations to individual alleles difficult. Three of the identified cytomegalovirus-associated TCR beta chains were confirmed in vitro to be specific for cytomegalovirus antigens. In a later analysis, HLA-associated TCR beta chains showed more clonal expansion and lower generation probabilities than non-associated chains that were equally common. Several of the top co-occurrence clusters appeared to be linked to parvovirus B19, influenza, CMV and Epstein-Barr virus, according to a later analysis. An earlier analysis of approximately 600 of the donors showed that most TCR beta V segments appeared in productive rearrangements either about 87% or about 30% of the time, which broadly matched IMGT annotations. Because counts were too low, roughly 16 rarely observed V segments, including chromosome 9 orphons, were excluded from the earlier analysis of some 590 of the donors. Because the 87-base-pair reads could not distinguish some IMGT-functional V segments, including TRBV6-2 and TRBV6-3, those segments were excluded. Correlated functional status among segregating V segments might be attributable to linkage disequilibrium, but an unknown experimental factor could not be ruled out. According to a later genetic analysis, donors in an Asian-associated ancestry cluster had fewer N-insertions in productive TCRs than the approximately 700-donor mean. A later analysis found that TCR association rates varied across HLA loci, with DRB1 alleles showing the most associated TCRs and HLA-C alleles the fewest. Presence/absence analyses assumed roughly uniform sequencing depth across donors, an assumption that may not hold. The only immune exposure information available for the cohort was CMV serostatus. Across donors, most TCR sequences were observed very rarely, whereas some public TCRs were present in many individuals. According to the authors, the approach could potentially be generalized to other disease states and immunological phenotypes. A later genetic analysis associated a missense DCLRE1C variant with V-gene and J-gene trimming of TCR beta chains, and an independent cohort replicated the association. The study listed 164 TCR beta chains as associated with cytomegalovirus. A cluster of highly shared sequence variants was judged likely to represent a technical artifact of the sequencing pipeline. Because HLA typing was missing for some donors at each locus, association tests included only the typed subset. A further reported finding was that TCR beta sequences accurately predicted the HLA-A and HLA-B alleles for most subjects in the first cohort. Most CMV-associated TCR beta chains appeared to be HLA-restricted in a later analysis, and the HLA associations seemed to be driven largely by CMV exposure. The cohort was sequenced for TCR beta chains only, and without alpha or paired-chain data the features that could be detected were limited. At a false discovery rate of 0.05, a later analysis linked around 15,000 TCR beta sequences to specific HLA alleles.

A note on this clone: No cognate antigen has been identified for it. Within one base of it there is no much larger clone, and no base qualities were kept. This CDR3 is also generated by other DNA sequences in the sample.

The cohort consisted of hundreds of healthy bone marrow donors. At the time of sampling, every cohort member was nominally healthy, though immune exposures that went unrecorded were likely present. The donor tested CMV seronegative, placing the donor among the 352 seronegative members of the cohort. A peripheral blood sample was provided by each donor, and peripheral blood mononuclear cells were used for TCR beta sequencing. Genomic DNA was extracted from the blood cell samples with the Qiagen DNeasy Blood Extraction Kit. Receptor amplification or capture employed the immunoSEQ multiplex PCR assay. For the multiplex PCR, a mixture combining 60 forward primers for TCR Vbeta segments and 13 reverse primers for TCR Jbeta segments was used. The CDR3 region of rearranged TCR beta genes was amplified from genomic DNA by a multiplex PCR assay. On the Illumina HiSeq System, the amplified TCR beta libraries were sequenced as 87-base-pair reads. On the authors' methods: A later analysis counted some 74 million unique TCR beta chains across the 690 or so repertoires, and some 11 million of these chains were shared by at least two donors. To remove PCR and sequencing errors, raw reads were error-corrected and collapsed into unique sequences using a nearest-neighbor algorithm that merged closely related sequences. CDR3 sequences were aligned to IMGT reference sequences to assign V, D and J gene segments. For a sequence to be retained, a match of at least six nucleotides to both a V gene segment and a J gene segment was required. A rearrangement was called productive if the CDR3 had no stop codons and remained in frame with V and J, and every other rearrangement was called non-productive. Following IMGT convention, CDR3 was defined as the stretch from the second conserved V-encoded cysteine to the conserved J-encoded phenylalanine. The earlier analysis of some 600 of the donors excluded sequences that lacked an unambiguous match to a single V gene segment. In an earlier analysis of some 590 of the donors, a V segment was called functional when productive rearrangements were above 56.7%, and segregating when the standard deviation between donors exceeded 5%. A statistical classification framework was developed to diagnose cytomegalovirus status using the catalog of TCR beta chain sequences. In a later analysis, TCR nucleotide sequences were compared against IMGT/GENE-DB human TR gene sequences so that V and J genes could be assigned. The TCRdist pipeline was used in a later analysis to assign CDR3 sequences and most-parsimonious VDJ recombination scenarios. In a later analysis, each TCR beta chain was defined by its CDR3 amino acid sequence together with its V-gene family, and reads lacking a unique V-gene family were excluded. A later analysis removed 500 to 600 highly shared, low-generation-probability nucleotide sequences to deal with suspected cross-contamination and a sequencing artifact. In a later analysis, a clonal expansion index was calculated for each public chain from normalized within-repertoire ranks of inferred template counts. Generation probabilities in a later analysis came from a VDJ recombination model fitted to out-of-frame rearrangements, and those results were checked against IGoR. Hypergeometric tests were used in a later analysis to score TCR-TCR, TCR-HLA and TCR-CMV co-occurrence, with a repertoire-size bias correction applied to the TCR pairs. In a later analysis, false discovery rates were estimated by permuting HLA or CMV assignments 20 times. In a later analysis, co-occurring TCRs were grouped using DBSCAN, and TCRdist sequence similarity was added for clustering within HLA-allele-positive subsets. For co-occurrence clustering, repertoires with fewer than 30,000 or more than 120,000 public chains were excluded, along with roughly 5 repertoires with anomalous nucleotide sharing. TCRdb limited this immuneACCESS table to in-frame rearrangements with V and J called. A share of clones is missing; checked studies link under half to unresolved V genes, and the rest is unexplained. V, J and clone size were drawn from that table, and D and trimming were deduced from the DNA. The sample table shows around 210,000 clones, and approximately 85% are seen once. The ten most abundant clones make up roughly 0.24% of the sample.

As encoded in the germline V gene, CDR1 is MGHRA while CDR2 is YSYEKL. The CDR3 starts with the cysteine, ends with the phenylalanine, and has 15 residues. Of all the DNA, just the CDR3 is kept, 45 bases in frame from base 1. After removal of 0 bases from V and 3 bases from J, the junction retains 2 bases not matched to a gene. The sequenced material came from PBMCs. The chain is assembled from TRBV4-1 and TRBJ1-5, with TRBD1 identical over 7 junction bases. The sequence came from a girl aged 2 to 10 in good health and CMV-seronegative. The DNA reads TGCGCCAGCAGCCAAGAAAGGGGGCCCAATCAGCCCCAGCATTTT. Its coded protein is CASSQERGPNQPQHF.